Listed below are T cell receptor beta chains from one sample, sequenced in a study of cytomegalovirus exposure and HLA in healthy donors. This table comes from immunoSEQ multiplex PCR, and its TCRdb copy is limited to in-frame clones, with some not included. The sample has 150,000 or so clones, around 80% seen once; the top ten hold about 7.7%. Material for sequencing was PBMCs. The origin of the receptors is a woman aged 40 to 50 in good health and CMV-seropositive. The CDR3 runs from the conserved cysteine through the conserved F or W. D genes are given only for firm matches. The size field is filled for only some rows; it gives once, few, many or a size class.

d_gene | j_gene | abundance | v_gene | CDR3nt | CDR3aa
. | TRBJ2-5 | . | TRBV27 | TGTGCCAGCAGTTCGCAAAGACTAAGCCAAGAGACCCAGTACTTC | CASSSQRLSQETQYF
TRBD1 | TRBJ1-2 | . | TRBV19 | TGTGCCAGTAGTATGGCCAGGGGGGTTGATGGCTACACCTTC | CASSMARGVDGYTF
TRBD1 | TRBJ2-7 | . | TRBV5-4 | TGTGCCAGCAGCCGGCCTGGACAGGGGGCCACCTACGAGCAGTACTTC | CASSRPGQGATYEQYF
. | TRBJ2-3 | . | TRBV27 | TGTGCCAGCAGCATCCCTGTACCCAGGCCAGATACGCAGTATTTT | CASSIPVPRPDTQYF
. | TRBJ1-4 | few | TRBV28 | TGTGCCAGCAGTTTCCTAGGGAGCCCAAGGACCTCTAATGAAAAACTGTTTTTT | CASSFLGSPRTSNEKLFF
TRBD1 | TRBJ2-7 | few | TRBV6-6 | TGTGCCAGCAGTTCGGACAGGCCTCCCTCCTACGAGCAGTACTTC | CASSSDRPPSYEQYF
TRBD2 | TRBJ2-3 | . | TRBV9 | TGTGCCAGCAGCGTAGGTCTAGCGGGAGGGGTAGATACGCAGTATTTT | CASSVGLAGGVDTQYF
TRBD1 | TRBJ1-1 | few | TRBV11-2 | TGTGCCAGCAGCCCAAGGACAGGGGGTTTGAGCACTGAAGCTTTCTTT | CASSPRTGGLSTEAFF
. | TRBJ1-2 | . | TRBV28 | TGTGCCCTTGGAGGACAGCAGCATGGCTACACCTTC | CALGGQQHGYTF
TRBD1 | TRBJ2-7 | . | TRBV25-1 | TGTGCCAGCAGTGGATTTCCCGGGACAGGGAACTACGAGCAGTACTTC | CASSGFPGTGNYEQYF
. | TRBJ2-7 | once | TRBV5-1 | TGCGCCAGCAGCCGGGGGACAGCGGAAACCTACGAGCAGTACTTC | CASSRGTAETYEQYF
. | TRBJ2-4 | . | TRBV7-9 | TGTGCCAGCAGCTTTCAAGGGGAAAACATTCAGTACTTC | CASSFQGENIQYF
. | TRBJ2-1 | . | TRBV7-6 | TGTGCCAGCAGCTTTCCTTCCTACAATGAGCAGTTCTTC | CASSFPSYNEQFF
. | TRBJ1-2 | . | TRBV6-1 | TGTGCCAGCAGTGCTCGGAGCTATGGCTACACCTTC | CASSARSYGYTF
. | TRBJ2-7 | . | TRBV7-3 | TGTGCCAGCAGCTTTAGCGGAACTCGCTCCTACGAGCAGTACTTC | CASSFSGTRSYEQYF
TRBD2 | TRBJ2-1 | . | TRBV5-6 | TGTGCCAGCAGCAAGACTAGCGGGGACAATGAGCAGTTCTTC | CASSKTSGDNEQFF
TRBD1 | TRBJ1-3 | few | TRBV28 | TGTGCCAGCAGCCTTGGGGGGGGACAGGGGTTCCTCTCTGGAAACACCATATATTTT | CASSLGGGQGFLSGNTIYF
. | TRBJ1-2 | . | TRBV7-9 | TGTGCCAGCAGCTCAGACAGCTATGGCTACACCTTC | CASSSDSYGYTF
. | TRBJ2-3 | . | TRBV18 | TGTGCCAGCTCACCGGACCTCATGGGAACGGGAGCGCGCACAGATACGCAGTATTTT | CASSPDLMGTGARTDTQYF
. | TRBJ1-5 | . | TRBV6-1 | TGTGCCAGCAGTGAAGCGGACTCCTATGATCAGCCCCAGCATTTT | CASSEADSYDQPQHF
TRBD1 | TRBJ1-1 | . | TRBV28 | TGTGCCAGCAGTGGGGACAGCACAGGGAACACTGAAGCTTTCTTT | CASSGDSTGNTEAFF
TRBD1 | TRBJ2-2 | . | TRBV28 | TGTGCCAGCAGTTTTTTAGACAGGGTCTCCGGGGAGCTGTTTTTT | CASSFLDRVSGELFF
TRBD1 | TRBJ2-7 | . | TRBV5-1 | TGCGCCAGCAGCTTGGCGACAGGGGGATACGAGCAGTACTTC | CASSLATGGYEQYF
. | TRBJ2-3 | once | TRBV7-3 | TGTGCCAGCAGCCGGACTAACAGCACAGATACGCAGTATTTT | CASSRTNSTDTQYF
. | TRBJ2-3 | . | TRBV28 | TGTGCCAGCACCCTCACTAGTGAGAGCGCAGATACGCAGTATTTT | CASTLTSESADTQYF
. | TRBJ2-7 | once | TRBV7-9 | TGTGCCAGCAGCCTCCAGGGCTACGAGCAGTACTTC | CASSLQGYEQYF
. | TRBJ1-2 | . | TRBV6-5 | TGTGCCAGCAGCCGCGGGGAGGGGCATGGCTACACCTTC | CASSRGEGHGYTF
. | TRBJ2-7 | . | TRBV15 | TGTGCCACCAGTCCTGTCCGTCCAGGGGTGGGCCACGAGCAGTACTTC | CATSPVRPGVGHEQYF
TRBD2 | TRBJ2-3 | . | TRBV2 | TGTGCCAGCAGCCTGAGCGGGGTACTCACAGATACGCAGTATTTT | CASSLSGVLTDTQYF
. | TRBJ1-3 | . | TRBV9 | TGTGCCAGCAGCCGGGATCTAAGAAACACCATATATTTT | CASSRDLRNTIYF
TRBD1 | TRBJ2-1 | . | TRBV4-3 | TGCGCCAGCAGCCAAGAGCATGGGACAGTAGAAGGGCAGTTCTTC | CASSQEHGTVEGQFF
TRBD2 | TRBJ2-7 | . | TRBV19 | TGTGCCAGTAGACTCGGACTAGCGGGAGCCGCCGAGCAGTACTTC | CASRLGLAGAAEQYF
. | TRBJ2-1 | . | TRBV6-1 | TGTGCCAGCAGTGTGCAGATCTCCTACAATGAGCAGTTCTTC | CASSVQISYNEQFF
TRBD2 | TRBJ2-3 | . | TRBV5-5 | TGTGCCAGCATACTAGCGACCTTCACAGATACGCAGTATTTT | CASILATFTDTQYF
. | TRBJ1-2 | . | TRBV19 | TGTGCCAGTACCTCCAGGTACTATGGCTACACCTTC | CASTSRYYGYTF
TRBD1 | TRBJ2-5 | few | TRBV2 | TGTGCCAGCAGTCGGGACAGGGGTGAGACCCAGTACTTC | CASSRDRGETQYF
TRBD1 | TRBJ2-4 | . | TRBV7-8 | TGTGCCAGCAGCAGACAGGGGGTCAGGAGAGTAGCCAAAAACATTCAGTACTTC | CASSRQGVRRVAKNIQYF
TRBD1 | TRBJ2-1 | . | TRBV15 | TGTGCCACCAGCATTAGGACAGGCCTCTCCTACAATGAGCAGTTCTTC | CATSIRTGLSYNEQFF
TRBD1 | TRBJ2-7 | . | TRBV6-6 | TGTGCCAGCAGTGGCCGGGACAGGCCCTACGAGCAGTACTTC | CASSGRDRPYEQYF
TRBD1 | TRBJ1-1 | . | TRBV19 | TGTGCCAGTAGTTCACAGGGGGCAGGGAACACTGAAGCTTTCTTT | CASSSQGAGNTEAFF
. | TRBJ2-5 | once | TRBV11-1 | TGTGCCAGCAGCGATAAGACTAAGCAAGAGACCCAGTACTTC | CASSDKTKQETQYF
TRBD2 | TRBJ2-1 | . | TRBV2 | TGTGCCAGCAGTCCACGGGGAGGGTCGGGGAATGAGCAGTTCTTC | CASSPRGGSGNEQFF
. | TRBJ1-2 | . | TRBV7-9 | TGTGCCAGCAGCTTACAAGGGACAAATACTAACTATGGCTACACCTTC | CASSLQGTNTNYGYTF
TRBD2 | TRBJ2-3 | . | TRBV7-8 | TGTGCCAGCATTCTAACCCGGGCTAGCGGGAGTCTTAGGGGAAAAAGCACAGATACGCAGTATTTT | CASILTRASGSLRGKSTDTQYF
TRBD2 | TRBJ2-3 | . | TRBV5-1 | TGCGCCAGCAGCTTCCGACTAGCGGTAACAGATACGCAGTATTTT | CASSFRLAVTDTQYF
. | TRBJ1-5 | . | TRBV27 | TGTGCCAGCAGCCCGGGTCGTTCACCCCAGCATTTT | CASSPGRSPQHF